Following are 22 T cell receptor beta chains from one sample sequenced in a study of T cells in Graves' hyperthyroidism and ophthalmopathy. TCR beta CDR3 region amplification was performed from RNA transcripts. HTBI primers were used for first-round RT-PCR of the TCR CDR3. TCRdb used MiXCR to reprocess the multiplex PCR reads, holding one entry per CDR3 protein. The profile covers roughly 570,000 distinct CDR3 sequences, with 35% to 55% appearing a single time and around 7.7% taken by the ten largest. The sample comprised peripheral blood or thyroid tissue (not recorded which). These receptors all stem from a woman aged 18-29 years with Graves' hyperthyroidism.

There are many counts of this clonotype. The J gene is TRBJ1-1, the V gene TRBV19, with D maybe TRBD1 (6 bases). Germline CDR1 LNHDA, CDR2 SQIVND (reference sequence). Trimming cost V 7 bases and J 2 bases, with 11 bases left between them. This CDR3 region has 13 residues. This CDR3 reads CASTQDSNTEAFF. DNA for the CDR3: TGTGCCAGTACCCAGGACAGCAACACTGAAGCTTTCTTT.

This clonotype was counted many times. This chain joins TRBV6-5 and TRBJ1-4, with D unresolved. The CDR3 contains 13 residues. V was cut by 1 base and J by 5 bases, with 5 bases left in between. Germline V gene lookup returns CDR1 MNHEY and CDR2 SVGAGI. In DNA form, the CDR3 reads TGTGCCAGCAGTTACTGGCTCAATGAAAAACTGTTTTTT. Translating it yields CASSYWLNEKLFF.

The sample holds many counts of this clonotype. The CDR3 loop reads CSGLEAYGYTF. CDR3 bases: TGCAGCGGCCTTGAGGCTTATGGCTACACCTTC. V is TRBV29-1 and J is TRBJ1-2; D is unresolved. V lost 7 bases, J lost 5 bases, and 11 bases lay in between. This CDR3 comprises 11 residues. Germline V gene lookup returns CDR1 SQVTM and CDR2 ANQGSEA.

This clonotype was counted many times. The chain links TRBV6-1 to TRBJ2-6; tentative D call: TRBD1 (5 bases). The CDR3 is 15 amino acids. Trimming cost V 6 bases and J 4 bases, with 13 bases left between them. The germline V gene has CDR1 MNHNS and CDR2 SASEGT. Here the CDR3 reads CASSRSGFGANVLTF. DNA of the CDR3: TGTGCCAGCAGCAGGTCAGGGTTCGGGGCCAACGTCCTGACTTTC.

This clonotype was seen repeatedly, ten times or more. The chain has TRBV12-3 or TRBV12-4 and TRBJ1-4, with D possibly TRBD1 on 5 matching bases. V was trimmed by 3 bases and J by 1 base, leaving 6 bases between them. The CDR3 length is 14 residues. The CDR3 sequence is CASSFRETNEKLFF. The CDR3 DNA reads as TGTGCCAGCAGTTTCAGGGAAACTAATGAAAAACTGTTTTTT.

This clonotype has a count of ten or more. CDR3 sequence (DNA): TGTGCCAGCCAGGCGGGACATAGTACGGGGACCCAGTACTTC. Residues: CASQAGHSTGTQYF. The chain links TRBV27 to TRBJ2-5, with D perhaps assigned TRBD1 or TRBD2 (6 bases each). Trimming took off 8 bases at V and 7 bases at J, with 20 bases between the two ends. This CDR3 is built from 14 residues. CDR1 and CDR2 (germline): MNHEY, SMNVEV (reference sequence).

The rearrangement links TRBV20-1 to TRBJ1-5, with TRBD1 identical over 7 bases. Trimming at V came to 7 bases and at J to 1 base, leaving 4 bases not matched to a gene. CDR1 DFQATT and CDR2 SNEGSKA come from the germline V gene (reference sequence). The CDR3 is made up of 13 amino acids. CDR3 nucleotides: TGCAGTGTGCAACAGGGGAGCAATCAGCCCCAGCATTTT. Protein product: CSVQQGSNQPQHF.

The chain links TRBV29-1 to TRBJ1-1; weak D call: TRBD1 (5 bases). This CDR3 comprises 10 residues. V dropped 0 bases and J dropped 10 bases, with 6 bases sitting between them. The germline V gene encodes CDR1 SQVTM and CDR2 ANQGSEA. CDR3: CSVEDGGAFF. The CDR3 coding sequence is TGCAGCGTTGAAGATGGGGGAGCTTTCTTT. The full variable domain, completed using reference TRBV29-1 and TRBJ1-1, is SAVISQKPSRDICQRGTSLTIQCQVDSQVTMMFWYRQQPGQSLTLIATANQGSEATYESGFVIDKFPISRPNLTFSTLTVSNMSPEDSSIYLCSVEDGGAFFGQGTRLTVV.

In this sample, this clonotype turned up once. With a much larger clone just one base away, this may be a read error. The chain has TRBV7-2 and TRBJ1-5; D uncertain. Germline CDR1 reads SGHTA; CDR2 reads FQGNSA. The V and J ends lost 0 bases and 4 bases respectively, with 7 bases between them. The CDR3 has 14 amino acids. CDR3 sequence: CTSSLALGNQPQHF. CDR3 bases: TGTACCAGCAGCTTAGCCCTGGGGAATCAGCCCCAGCATTTT.

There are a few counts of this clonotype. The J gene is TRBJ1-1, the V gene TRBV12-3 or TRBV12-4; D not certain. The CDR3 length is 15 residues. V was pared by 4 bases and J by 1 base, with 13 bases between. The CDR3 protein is CASSYGRRKNTEAFF. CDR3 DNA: TGTGCCAGCAGTTACGGGAGACGCAAGAACACTGAAGCTTTCTTT.

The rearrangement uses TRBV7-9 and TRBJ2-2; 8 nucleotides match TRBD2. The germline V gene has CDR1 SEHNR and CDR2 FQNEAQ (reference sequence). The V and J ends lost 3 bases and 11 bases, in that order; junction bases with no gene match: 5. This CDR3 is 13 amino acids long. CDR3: CASSFLLAGELFF. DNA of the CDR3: TGTGCCAGCAGCTTTCTCTTAGCGGGAGAGCTGTTTTTT.

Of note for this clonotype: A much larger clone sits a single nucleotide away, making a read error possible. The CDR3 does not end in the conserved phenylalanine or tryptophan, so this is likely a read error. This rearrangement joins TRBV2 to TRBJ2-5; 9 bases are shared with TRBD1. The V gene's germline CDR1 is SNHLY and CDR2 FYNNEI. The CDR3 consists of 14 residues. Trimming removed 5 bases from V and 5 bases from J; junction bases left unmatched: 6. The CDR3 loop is CASSRGTGLETQYL. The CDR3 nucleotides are TGTGCCAGCAGTCGGGGGACAGGGCTGGAGACCCAGTACCTC.

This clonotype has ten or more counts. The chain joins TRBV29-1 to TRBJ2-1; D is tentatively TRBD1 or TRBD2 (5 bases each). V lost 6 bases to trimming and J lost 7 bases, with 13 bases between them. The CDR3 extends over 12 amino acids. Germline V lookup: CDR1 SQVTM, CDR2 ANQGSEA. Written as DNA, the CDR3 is TGCAGCGTGATCCGGGACGGGAATGAGCAGTTCTTC. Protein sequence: CSVIRDGNEQFF.

The CDR3 bases are TGCAGCGCTCTAAGGGGGGGGTCCTACGAGCATTTT. This gives the protein CSALRGGSYEHF. V and J are TRBV29-1 and TRBJ1-5; TRBD1 is a possible D gene (6 bases). The V gene's germline CDR1 is SQVTM and CDR2 ANQGSEA. The ends were cut back, 7 bases at V and 14 bases at J, with 21 bases in the middle. This CDR3 has 12 amino acids.

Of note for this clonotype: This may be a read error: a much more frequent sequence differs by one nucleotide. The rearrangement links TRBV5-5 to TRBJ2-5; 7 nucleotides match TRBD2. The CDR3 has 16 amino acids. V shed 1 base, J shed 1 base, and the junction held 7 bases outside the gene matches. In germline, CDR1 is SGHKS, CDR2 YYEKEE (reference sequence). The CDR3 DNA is TGTGCCAGCAGCTTGAGAGCGGGGCGGACCCAAGAGACCCAGTACTTC. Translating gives CASSLRAGRTQETQYF.

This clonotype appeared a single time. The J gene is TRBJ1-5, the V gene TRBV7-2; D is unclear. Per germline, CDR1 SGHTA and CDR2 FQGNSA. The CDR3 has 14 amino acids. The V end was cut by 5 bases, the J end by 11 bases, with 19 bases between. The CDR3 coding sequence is TGTGCCAGCAGCCCCTATAGCGGCCAAGAGACCCAGCATTTT. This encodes CASSPYSGQETQHF. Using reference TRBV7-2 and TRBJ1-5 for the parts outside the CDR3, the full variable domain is GAGVSQSPSNKVTEKGKDVELRCDPISGHTALYWYRQSLGQGLEFLIYFQGNSAPDKSGLPSDRFSAERTGGSVSTLTIQRTQQEDSAVYLCASSPYSGQETQHFGDGTRLSIL.

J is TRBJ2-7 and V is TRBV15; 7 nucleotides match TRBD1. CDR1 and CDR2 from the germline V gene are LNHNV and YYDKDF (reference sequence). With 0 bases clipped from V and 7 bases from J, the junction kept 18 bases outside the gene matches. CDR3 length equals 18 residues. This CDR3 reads CATSRDRQGVAEAREQYF. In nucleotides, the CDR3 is TGTGCCACCAGCAGAGACCGACAGGGTGTGGCTGAAGCAAGGGAGCAGTACTTC.

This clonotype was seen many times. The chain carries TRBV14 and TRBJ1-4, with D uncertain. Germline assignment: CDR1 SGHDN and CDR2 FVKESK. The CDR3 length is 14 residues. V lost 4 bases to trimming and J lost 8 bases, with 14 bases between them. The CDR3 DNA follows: TGTGCCAGCAGCCTATACGGGGAGGAGGAAAAACTGTTTTTT. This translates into CASSLYGEEEKLFF. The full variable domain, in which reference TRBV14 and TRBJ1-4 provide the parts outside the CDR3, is EAGVTQFPSHSVIEKGQTVTLRCDPISGHDNLYWYRRVMGKEIKFLLHFVKESKQDESGMPNNRFLAERTGGTYSTLKVQPAELEDSGVYFCASSLYGEEEKLFFGSGTQLSVL.

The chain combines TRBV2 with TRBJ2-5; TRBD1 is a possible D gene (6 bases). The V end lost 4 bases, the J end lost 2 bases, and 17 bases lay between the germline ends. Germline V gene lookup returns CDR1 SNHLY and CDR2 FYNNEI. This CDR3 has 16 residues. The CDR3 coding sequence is TGTGCCAGCAGTGCTAGAGCAACAGGGTTGCAAGAGACCCAGTACTTC. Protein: CASSARATGLQETQYF.

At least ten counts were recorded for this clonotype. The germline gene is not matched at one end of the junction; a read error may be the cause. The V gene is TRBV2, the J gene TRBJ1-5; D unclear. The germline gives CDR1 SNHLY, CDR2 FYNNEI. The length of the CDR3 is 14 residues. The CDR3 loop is CASREVLRGQPQHF. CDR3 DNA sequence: TGTGCCAGCAGAGAAGTACTGCGCGGTCAGCCCCAGCATTTT.

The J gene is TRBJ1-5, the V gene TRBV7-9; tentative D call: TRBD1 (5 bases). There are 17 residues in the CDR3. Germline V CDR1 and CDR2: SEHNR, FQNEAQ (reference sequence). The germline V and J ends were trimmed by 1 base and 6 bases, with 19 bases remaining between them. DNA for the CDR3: TGTGCCAGCAGCTTAGGGAGTGAGCAGGGAGGCGGTCAGCCCCAGCATTTT. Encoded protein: CASSLGSEQGGGQPQHF.

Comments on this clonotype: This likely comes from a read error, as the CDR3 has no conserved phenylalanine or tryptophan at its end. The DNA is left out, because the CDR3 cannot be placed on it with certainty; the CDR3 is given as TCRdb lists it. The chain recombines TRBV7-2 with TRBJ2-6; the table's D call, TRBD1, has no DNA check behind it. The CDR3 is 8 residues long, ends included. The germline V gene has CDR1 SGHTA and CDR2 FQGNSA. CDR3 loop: CASREGDK.